This T cell receptor (beta chain) derives from a study of a mutant IDH1 vaccine in newly diagnosed glioma. Study details: Vaccines began 4-6 weeks after radiotherapy alone, or with temozolomide cycles. Most patients had received both radiotherapy and temozolomide, the prior options being radiotherapy, temozolomide, or both. Treated patients were about 60% male, approximately 40% female, mean age 40.4 years.

Trimming removed 2 bases from V and 5 bases from J, with 4 bases in between. Germline V CDR1 and CDR2: SGHTA, FQGNSA. This CDR3 contains 12 residues. The method was immunoSEQ multiplex PCR; TCRdb's version includes in-frame clones alone and lacks a portion of them. The sample has about 54,000 clones; roughly 87% are singletons. Time point specified: week 47, end of study. Every single dose of the vaccine, 300 ug of mutant IDH1 20-mer peptide, came with topical imiquimod. On this clone: Its antigen is unidentified.

The source is a woman aged 45-59 years with glioma. The chain couples TRBV7-2 to TRBJ1-5; D gene uncertain. Sequencing was performed on PBMCs, taken from a glioma patient whose treatment included an IDH1 peptide vaccine. The CDR3 bases are TGTGCCAGCAGCTTAAACGATCAGCCCCAGCATTTT. Protein product: CASSLNDQPQHF.